The next 2 T cell receptor beta chains were all read from a single sample in a study of OX40 agonist ivuxolimab in advanced cancers. Produced via immunoSEQ multiplex PCR; TCRdb's table is partial and in-frame only. The sample has tens of thousands of clones; roughly 90% are singletons. Specimen: CD4+ or CD8+ T cells sorted from blood, collected in a trial of the OX40 agonist ivuxolimab. The receptors derive from an adult with an advanced solid tumor such as melanoma, head and neck, liver or kidney cancer.

This clone was seen just once. The rearrangement uses TRBV5-4 and TRBJ1-2, with 11 nucleotides matching TRBD1. With V trimmed by 1 base and J by 6 bases, 5 bases remained unmatched. The germline gives CDR1 SGHNT, CDR2 YYREEE (reference sequence). The CDR3 contains 15 residues. The DNA for the CDR3 is TGTGCCAGCAGCTTGTTGGGACAGGGGGGCGATGGCTACACCTTC. The encoded protein is CASSLLGQGGDGYTF.

In the case of this clone: A junction end diverges from the germline sequence, so it may reflect a read error. The chain joins TRBV19 to TRBJ1-5; TRBD1 might be the D (6 bases). This CDR3 has 14 amino acids. CDR1 is LNHDA and CDR2 is SQIVND in the germline V gene (reference sequence). CDR3 residues: CASTLTGGNRPQHF. As DNA, the CDR3 is TGTGCCAGTACCCTGACTGGGGGCAATCGGCCCCAGCATTTT. Supplemented by reference TRBV19 and TRBJ1-5, the full variable domain reads DGGITQSPKYLFRKEGQNVTLSCEQNLNHDAMYWYRQDPGQGLRLIYYSQIVNDFQKGDIAEGYSVSREKKESFPLTVTSAQKNPTAFYLCASTLTGGNRPQHFGDGTRLSIL.